This T cell receptor (beta chain) was documented in a study of blood T cell repertoires in COVID-19. Across the study: Sites in the United States, Italy and Spain provided acute and convalescent COVID-19 samples. Sample material is recorded as cDNA or gDNA derived from T cells, B-cell-depleted T cells, or PBMCs.

Participants were aged about 18 to 95 years, lived in over 20 US areas, and enrolled virtually. J gave up 9 bases and V 6 bases, and 11 bases lay outside the gene matches. Germline CDR1 is SNHLY and CDR2 is FYNNEI. This CDR3 has 16 residues. Original processing methods: Estimates of nucleated cell counts were drawn from the amplification of reference gene primers. Produced via immunoSEQ multiplex PCR; TCRdb's table is partial and in-frame only. Clonal size and the V and J genes are those of that table, whereas D and trimming came from the DNA. Of about 480,000 clones in the sample, around 87% are singletons; the top ten hold approximately 1.8%.

The source material was PBMCs or T cells enriched from blood (not recorded which). This TCR was recovered from a woman in her forties who had recovered from COVID-19. The chain couples TRBV2 to TRBJ2-1, with 13 bases aligning to TRBD2. As DNA, the CDR3 is TGTGCCAGCAGATTGGGACTTGGACTAGCGGGAGTTGAGCAGTTCTTC. Its protein is CASRLGLGLAGVEQFF.